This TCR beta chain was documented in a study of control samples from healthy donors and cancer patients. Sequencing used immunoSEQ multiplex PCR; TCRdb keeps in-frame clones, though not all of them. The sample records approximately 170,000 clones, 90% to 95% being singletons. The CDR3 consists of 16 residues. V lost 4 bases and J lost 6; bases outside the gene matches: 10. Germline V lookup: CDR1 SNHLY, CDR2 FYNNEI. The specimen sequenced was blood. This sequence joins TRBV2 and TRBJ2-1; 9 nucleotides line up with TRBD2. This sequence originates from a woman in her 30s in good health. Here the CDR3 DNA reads TGTGCCAGCAGTGGGGTAGCGGGAGTAATACGCAATGAGCAGTTCTTC. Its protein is CASSGVAGVIRNEQFF.